This T cell receptor beta chain was retrieved from a study of T cell responses to AZD1222 COVID-19 vaccine. Study-wide context: Whether given at about 4 or about 12 weeks, second doses were pooled. The study's findings and limits: In a largely white British group with more females than males, clonal diversity was possibly underestimated.

The CDR3 runs to 14 residues. Germline V lookup: CDR1 SGHRS, CDR2 YFSETQ. The junction had 7 bases not matched to a gene; V was cut back by 5 bases and J by 3 bases. About this clone itself: The antigen is undetermined.

The table came from immunoSEQ multiplex PCR; TCRdb's copy has only in-frame clones and leaves some out. The sample lists some 120,000 clones; more than 70% were seen once. The source material was peripheral blood, sampled on day 0 of AZD1222 vaccination. The source is an adult in good health. The V gene is TRBV5-1, the J gene TRBJ1-1; 7 bases align to TRBD1. The CDR3: CASRLQGQDTEAFF. CDR3 nucleotide sequence: TGCGCCAGCAGGCTACAGGGGCAGGACACTGAAGCTTTCTTT.